These 18 T cell receptor beta chains were sequenced from one sample in a study of blood T cell repertoires in COVID-19. Using immunoSEQ multiplex PCR, the repertoire was profiled, and TCRdb retains in-frame clones only, with some absent. The sample carries some 210,000 clones, around 90% recorded once. Specimen: peripheral blood. Receptors originate from a man in his fifties or sixties who had recovered from COVID-19.

The genes are TRBV27 and TRBJ1-1, with 9 bases fitting TRBD1. V shed 6 bases, J shed 5 bases, and the junction held 16 bases outside the gene matches. The CDR3 runs 17 residues. Germline V gene sequence: CDR1 MNHEY, CDR2 SMNVEV (reference sequence). CDR3 bases: TGTGCCAGCAGCAAGGGACAGGGCGTAAATCGGGGTACTGAAGCTTTCTTT. As protein: CASSKGQGVNRGTEAFF.

Concerning this clone itself: One end of the junction fails to match germline, which may point to a read error. The chain uses TRBV3-1 (or the pseudogene TRBV3-2) and TRBJ2-7; possibly TRBD2 for D (5 bases). CDR3 size: 13 residues. The germline V gene has CDR1 LGHDT and CDR2 YNNKEL (reference sequence). The CDR3 sequence: CTSSARVPYEQYF. The CDR3 bases are TGTACCAGCAGCGCGCGGGTCCCCTACGAGCAGTACTTC.

CDR3 sequence: CASRNRANEQFF. The CDR3 region has the DNA TGTGCCAGCAGAAACAGGGCGAATGAGCAGTTCTTC. The chain carries TRBV2 and TRBJ2-1, with TRBD1 as a possible D gene (6 bases). Per the germline V gene, CDR1 is SNHLY and CDR2 is FYNNEI. Trimming left V 6 bases short and J 7 bases short, with 10 bases between. The CDR3 has 12 amino acids.

This clone occurred a few times. The chain couples TRBV5-4 to TRBJ2-1, with 12 bases aligning to TRBD2. The length of the CDR3 is 16 residues. J was trimmed by 8 bases and V by 1 base; bases with no gene match: 7. Germline V lookup: CDR1 SGHNT, CDR2 YYREEE (reference sequence). CDR3 in amino acids: CASSLTSGRNGDEQFF. The DNA of the CDR3 is TGTGCCAGCAGCTTGACTAGCGGGAGGAATGGAGATGAGCAGTTCTTC.

The chain uses TRBV6-5 and TRBJ1-3; no firm D call. CDR1 MNHEY and CDR2 SVGAGI come from the germline V gene. The CDR3 has 12 amino acids. V dropped 4 bases and J dropped 8 bases, with 9 bases sitting between them. CDR3 sequence reads: CASSSEGDTIYF. The CDR3 DNA reads TGTGCCAGCAGTTCGGAGGGAGACACCATATATTTT.

J is TRBJ1-5 and V is TRBV6-2 or TRBV6-3, with TRBD1 matching over 9 bases. In germline, CDR1 is MNHEY, CDR2 SVGEGT. The CDR3 is 15 residues long. V lost 4 bases to trimming and J lost 4 bases; unmatched junction nucleotides: 5. The CDR3 spells CASSSTGGSNQPQHF. The CDR3 nucleotides read TGTGCCAGCAGTTCAACAGGGGGCTCTAATCAGCCCCAGCATTTT.

The J gene is TRBJ2-7, the V gene TRBV7-6, with D hard to call. This CDR3 has 14 amino acids. Trimming stripped 6 bases from V and 8 bases from J, with 20 bases between. Per the germline V gene, CDR1 is SGHVS and CDR2 is FNYEAQ. The CDR3 is CASSRSTAAPQQYF. CDR3 DNA: TGTGCCAGCAGTCGCAGTACGGCGGCACCCCAGCAGTACTTC. The full variable domain, in which reference TRBV7-6 and TRBJ2-7 provide the parts outside the CDR3, is GAGVSQSPRYKVTKRGQDVALRCDPISGHVSLYWYRQALGQGPEFLTYFNYEAQQDKSGLPNDRFSAERPEGSISTLTIQRTEQRDSAMYRCASSRSTAAPQQYFGPGTRLTVT.

The chain employs TRBV10-3 and TRBJ1-4; 7 bases align to TRBD1. The CDR3 length is 14 residues. Germline V gene data show CDR1 as ENHRY and CDR2 as SYGVKD. V was pared by 6 bases and J by 5 bases, with 6 bases of the junction left unmatched. Here the CDR3 DNA reads TGTGCCATCAGCCGGGACAGAGGGAATGAAAAACTGTTTTTT. Protein sequence: CAISRDRGNEKLFF.

The J gene is TRBJ2-3, the V gene TRBV12-5, with 15 bases identical to TRBD2. Germline CDR1 LGHNT, CDR2 FRNRAP. This CDR3 is 18 amino acids long. V lost 2 bases and J lost 7; bases outside the gene matches: 10. CDR3 sequence (DNA): TGTGCTAGTGGTTTGCCAATCTCCGGGACTAGCGGGGGGCATACGCAGTATTTT. Protein product: CASGLPISGTSGGHTQYF.

The rearrangement joins TRBV13 to TRBJ2-1; 7 nucleotides agree with TRBD2. V lost 0 bases, J lost 3 bases, and 5 bases stayed unmatched. This CDR3 has 16 residues. In germline, CDR1 is PRHDT, CDR2 FYEKMQ (reference sequence). Here the CDR3 DNA reads TGTGCCAGCAGCTTAGGCCGGCTAGCGGTCTACAATGAGCAGTTCTTC. This encodes CASSLGRLAVYNEQFF.

This chain links TRBV25-1 with TRBJ1-5; 8 bases map to TRBD1. The CDR3 has 15 amino acids. V lost 1 base, J lost 2 bases, and 1 base stayed unmatched. CDR1 and CDR2 from the germline V gene are MGHDK and SYGVNS. In DNA, the CDR3 is TGTGCCAGCAGTGAATCAGGGGGCGGCAATCAGCCCCAGCATTTT. Amino acid sequence: CASSESGGGNQPQHF.

The gene calls are TRBV12-5 and TRBJ2-7, with 10 bases fitting TRBD1. V dropped 5 bases and J dropped 1; count of bases not matched to a gene: 5. The length of the CDR3 is 15 residues. Germline lookup yields CDR1 LGHNT and CDR2 FRNRAP. The CDR3 protein is CASGVGQGSSYEQYF. The CDR3 bases are TGTGCTAGTGGTGTGGGACAGGGGAGTTCCTACGAGCAGTACTTC.

V is TRBV5-1 and J is TRBJ2-3, with D possibly matching TRBD2 (6 bases). The CDR3 spans 16 residues. The V end was cut by 0 bases, the J end by 6 bases, with 17 bases between. Looked up from germline, CDR1 is SGHRS and CDR2 is YFSETQ. The CDR3: CASSLGSSVGRDTQYF. DNA for the CDR3: TGCGCCAGCAGCTTGGGGTCTTCTGTGGGGAGGGATACGCAGTATTTT.

V gene TRBV28 combines with J gene TRBJ1-2; no clear D. The V end lost 4 bases, the J end lost 0 bases, and 15 bases lay between the germline ends. Germline V gene data show CDR1 as MDHEN and CDR2 as SYDVKM. This CDR3 region has 16 residues. The CDR3 reads CASSSAEGATNYGYTF. The DNA for the CDR3 is TGTGCCAGCAGTTCCGCGGAGGGAGCAACTAACTATGGCTACACCTTC.

V gene TRBV29-1 combines with J gene TRBJ2-7; TRBD1 matches at 8 bases. This CDR3 has 14 amino acids. The V and J ends lost 6 bases and 1 base, in that order; junction bases with no gene match: 8. Germline V gene lookup returns CDR1 SQVTM and CDR2 ANQGSEA. As DNA, the CDR3 is TGCAGCGTGGCGACCCGGGACAGGTCCTACGAGCAGTACTTC. The encoded protein is CSVATRDRSYEQYF.

The gene calls are TRBV6-1 and TRBJ1-2; D is possibly TRBD1 (6 bases). The germline V and J ends were trimmed by 2 bases and 1 base, with 8 bases remaining between them. CDR3 size: 14 residues. Germline V gene lookup returns CDR1 MNHNS and CDR2 SASEGT. The CDR3 nucleotides are TGTGCCAGCAGTGAACAGGGGCGTAACTATGGCTACACCTTC. As protein: CASSEQGRNYGYTF.

This clone was counted once. The rearrangement joins TRBV27 to TRBJ2-3; 7 bases align to TRBD1. The CDR3 loop spans 14 amino acids. CDR1 MNHEY and CDR2 SMNVEV come from the germline V gene (reference sequence). The J segment lost 5 bases and the V segment lost 2 bases, leaving 4 bases of the junction unmatched. CDR3 protein: CASSLDRGLDTQYF. CDR3 DNA sequence: TGTGCCAGCAGTTTAGATAGGGGGCTAGATACGCAGTATTTT.

As DNA, the CDR3 is TGCGCCAGCAGCACCCTCGGCGGGAACGAGCAGTACTTC. It yields the protein CASSTLGGNEQYF. This rearrangement joins TRBV5-1 to TRBJ2-7, with D possibly matching TRBD2 (6 bases). V lost 4 bases to trimming and J lost 5 bases, with 13 bases between them. The CDR3 is made up of 13 amino acids. Germline V gene sequence: CDR1 SGHRS, CDR2 YFSETQ.